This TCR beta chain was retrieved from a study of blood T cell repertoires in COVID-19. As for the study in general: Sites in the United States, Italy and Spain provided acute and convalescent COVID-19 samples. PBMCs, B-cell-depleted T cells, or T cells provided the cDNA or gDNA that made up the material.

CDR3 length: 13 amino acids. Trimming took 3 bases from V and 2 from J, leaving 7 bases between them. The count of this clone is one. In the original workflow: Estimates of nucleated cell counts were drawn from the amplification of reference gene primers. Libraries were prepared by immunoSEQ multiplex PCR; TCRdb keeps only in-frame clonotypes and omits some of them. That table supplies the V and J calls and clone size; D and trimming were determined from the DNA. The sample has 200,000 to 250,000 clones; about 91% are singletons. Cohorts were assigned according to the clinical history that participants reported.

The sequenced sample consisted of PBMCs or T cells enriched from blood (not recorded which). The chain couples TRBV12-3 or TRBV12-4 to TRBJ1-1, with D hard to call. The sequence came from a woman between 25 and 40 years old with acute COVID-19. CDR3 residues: CASSLTQNTEAFF. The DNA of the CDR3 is TGTGCCAGCAGTTTGACACAAAACACTGAAGCTTTCTTT.